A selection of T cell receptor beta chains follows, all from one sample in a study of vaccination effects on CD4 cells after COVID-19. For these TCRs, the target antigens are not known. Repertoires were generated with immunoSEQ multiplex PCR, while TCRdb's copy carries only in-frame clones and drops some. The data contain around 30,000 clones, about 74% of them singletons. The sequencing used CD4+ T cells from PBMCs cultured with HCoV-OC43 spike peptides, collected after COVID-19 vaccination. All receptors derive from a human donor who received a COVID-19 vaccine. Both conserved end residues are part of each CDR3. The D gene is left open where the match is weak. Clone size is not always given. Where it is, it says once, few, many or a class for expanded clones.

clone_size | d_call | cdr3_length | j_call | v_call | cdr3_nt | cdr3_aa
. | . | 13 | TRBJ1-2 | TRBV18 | TGTGCCAGCGTACCTCCGGACAGCTATGGCTACACCTTC | CASVPPDSYGYTF
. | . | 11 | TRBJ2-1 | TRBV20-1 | TGCAGTGCTAGAGCAGGCTATGAGCAGTTCTTC | CSARAGYEQFF
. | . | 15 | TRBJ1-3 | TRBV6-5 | TGTGCCAGCAGAGCTGCCTGGGACGGTGGAAACACCATATATTTT | CASRAAWDGGNTIYF
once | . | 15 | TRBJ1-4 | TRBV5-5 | TGTGCCAGCAGATCCAGTAGCTTTATAAATGAAAAACTGTTTTTT | CASRSSSFINEKLFF
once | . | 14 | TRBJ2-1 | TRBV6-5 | TGTGCCAGCAGTTTTCAGACTGGAGGCGATGAGCAGTTCTTC | CASSFQTGGDEQFF
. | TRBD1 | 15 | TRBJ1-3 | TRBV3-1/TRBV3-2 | TGTGCCAGCAGCCAGTTGGGACAGTCTGGAAACACCATATATTTT | CASSQLGQSGNTIYF
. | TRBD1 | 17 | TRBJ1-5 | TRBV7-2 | TGTGCCAGCAGCTTAGTGTCAGGGGGCCAAAGCAATCAGCCCCAGCATTTT | CASSLVSGGQSNQPQHF
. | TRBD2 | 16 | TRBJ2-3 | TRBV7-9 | TGTGCCAGCAGCAAAGGACTAGCGGGGATCACAGATACGCAGTATTTT | CASSKGLAGITDTQYF
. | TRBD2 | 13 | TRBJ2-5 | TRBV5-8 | TGTGCCAGCAGCTTGAGCGGGGCAGAGACCCAGTACTTC | CASSLSGAETQYF
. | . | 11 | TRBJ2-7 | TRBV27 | TGTGCCAGCAGTTCTTCCTACGAGCAGTACTTC | CASSSSYEQYF